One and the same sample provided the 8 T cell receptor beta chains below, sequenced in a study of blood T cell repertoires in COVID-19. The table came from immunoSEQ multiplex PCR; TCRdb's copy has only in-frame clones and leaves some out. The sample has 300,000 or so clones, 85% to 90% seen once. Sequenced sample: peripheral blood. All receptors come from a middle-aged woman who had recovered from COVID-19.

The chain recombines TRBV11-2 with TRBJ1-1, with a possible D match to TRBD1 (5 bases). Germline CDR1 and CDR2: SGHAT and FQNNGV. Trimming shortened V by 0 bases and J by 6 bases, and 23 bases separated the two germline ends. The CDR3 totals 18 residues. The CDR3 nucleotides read TGTGCCAGCAGCTTAGATTGGCCCCAGGGATCGAAAGATCCTGAAGCTTTCTTT. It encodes CASSLDWPQGSKDPEAFF.

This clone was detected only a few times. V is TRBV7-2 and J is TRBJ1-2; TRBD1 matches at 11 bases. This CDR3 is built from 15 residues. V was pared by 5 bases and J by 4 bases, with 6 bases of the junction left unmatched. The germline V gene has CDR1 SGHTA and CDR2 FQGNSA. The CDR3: CASSRTGGAGYGYTF. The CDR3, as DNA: TGTGCCAGCAGCCGGACAGGGGGCGCGGGCTATGGCTACACCTTC.

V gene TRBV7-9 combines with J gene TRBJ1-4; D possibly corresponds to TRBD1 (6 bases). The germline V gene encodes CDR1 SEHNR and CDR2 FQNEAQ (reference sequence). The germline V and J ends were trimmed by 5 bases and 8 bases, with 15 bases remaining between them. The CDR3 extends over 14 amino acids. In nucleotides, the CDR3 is TGTGCCAGCAGCCAGGGGCCCAGAGGAGAAAAACTGTTTTTT. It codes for CASSQGPRGEKLFF.

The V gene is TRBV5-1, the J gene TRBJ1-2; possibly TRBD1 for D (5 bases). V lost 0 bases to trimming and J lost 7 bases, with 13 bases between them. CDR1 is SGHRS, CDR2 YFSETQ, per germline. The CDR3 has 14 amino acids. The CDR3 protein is CASSLAAGVGGYTF. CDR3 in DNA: TGCGCCAGCAGCTTGGCGGCGGGGGTTGGTGGCTACACCTTC. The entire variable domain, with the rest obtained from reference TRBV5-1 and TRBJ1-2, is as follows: KAGVTQTPRYLIKTRGQQVTLSCSPISGHRSVSWYQQTPGQGLQFLFEYFSETQRNKGNFPGRFSGRQFSNSRSEMNVSTLELGDSALYLCASSLAAGVGGYTFGSGTRLTVV.

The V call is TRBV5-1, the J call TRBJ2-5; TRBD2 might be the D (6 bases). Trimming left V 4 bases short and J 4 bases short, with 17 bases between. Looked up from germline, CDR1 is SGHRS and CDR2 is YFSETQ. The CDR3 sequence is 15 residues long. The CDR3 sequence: CASSLGPGGTETQYF. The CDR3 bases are TGCGCCAGCAGCCTCGGCCCCGGAGGGACAGAGACCCAGTACTTC. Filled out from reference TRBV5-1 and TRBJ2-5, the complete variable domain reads KAGVTQTPRYLIKTRGQQVTLSCSPISGHRSVSWYQQTPGQGLQFLFEYFSETQRNKGNFPGRFSGRQFSNSRSEMNVSTLELGDSALYLCASSLGPGGTETQYFGPGTRLLVL.

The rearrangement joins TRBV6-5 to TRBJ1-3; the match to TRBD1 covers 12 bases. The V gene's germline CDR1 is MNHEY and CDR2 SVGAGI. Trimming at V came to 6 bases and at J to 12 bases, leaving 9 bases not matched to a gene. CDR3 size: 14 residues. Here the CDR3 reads CASRAGTGGPIIYF. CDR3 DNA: TGTGCCAGCAGGGCCGGGACAGGGGGCCCAATCATATATTTT.

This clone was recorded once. CDR3 nucleotides: TGCGCCAGCAGCCAGCTAACGGGGGGAATGTTGGAAGCTTTCTTT. Protein sequence: CASSQLTGGMLEAFF. V and J are TRBV4-1 and TRBJ1-1; perhaps TRBD1 as D (5 bases). V was cut by 3 bases and J by 8 bases, with 19 bases left in between. The CDR3 runs 15 residues. CDR1 MGHRA and CDR2 YSYEKL come from the germline V gene.

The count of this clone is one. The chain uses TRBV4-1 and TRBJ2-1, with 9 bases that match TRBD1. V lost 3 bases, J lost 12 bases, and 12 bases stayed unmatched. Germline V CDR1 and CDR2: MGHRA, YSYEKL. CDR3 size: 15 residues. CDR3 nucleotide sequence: TGCGCCAGCAGCCAGGATGCCGGGACAGGGATTGGGCAGTTCTTC. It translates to CASSQDAGTGIGQFF.